The 26 T cell receptor beta chains reported below all come from one sample, sequenced in a study of cytomegalovirus exposure and HLA in healthy donors. This table comes from immunoSEQ multiplex PCR, and its TCRdb copy is limited to in-frame clones, with some not included. The data show 150,000 to 200,000 clones, roughly 80% seen once. The sequencing sample was made of PBMCs. These receptor sequences come from a man aged 25 to 40 in good health and CMV-seropositive.

The chain is built from TRBV9 and TRBJ2-1; 7 nucleotides match TRBD1. V lost 0 bases to trimming and J lost 6 bases; unmatched junction nucleotides: 3. From germline, CDR1 is SGDLS and CDR2 YYNGEE. CDR3 length: 14 residues. CDR3 DNA sequence: TGTGCCAGCAGCGTAGAGGGGGCAGCCAATGAGCAGTTCTTC. As protein: CASSVEGAANEQFF.

The gene calls are TRBV7-9 and TRBJ2-7; D might be TRBD2 (6 bases). CDR1 is SEHNR, CDR2 FQNEAQ, per germline (reference sequence). The CDR3 spans 16 residues. V was cut by 0 bases and J by 5 bases, with 17 bases left in between. The CDR3 DNA reads TGTGCCAGCAGCTTAGCGTCATGGCGGGACGTCGACGAGCAGTACTTC. Its translation is CASSLASWRDVDEQYF.

The chain employs TRBV27 and TRBJ2-7; D unresolved. Trimming took 2 bases from V and 0 from J, leaving 11 bases between them. The CDR3 is 15 amino acids. The germline gives CDR1 MNHEY, CDR2 SMNVEV (reference sequence). The CDR3 loop reads CASSLNGVISYEQYF. The DNA of the CDR3 is TGTGCCAGCAGTTTAAACGGAGTGATCTCCTACGAGCAGTACTTC.

The chain couples TRBV11-1 to TRBJ2-7; D is perhaps TRBD2 (5 bases). The CDR3 covers 14 residues. From germline, CDR1 is SGHAT and CDR2 FQDESV (reference sequence). Trimming pared 2 bases from V and 2 bases from J, leaving 10 bases between. This CDR3 reads CASSLLAGAYEQYF. CDR3 coding DNA: TGTGCCAGCAGCTTACTAGCAGGAGCCTACGAGCAGTACTTC.

The V gene is TRBV9, the J gene TRBJ2-2, with TRBD1 matching 9 bases. Germline V gene data show CDR1 as SGDLS and CDR2 as YYNGEE. The trim removed 2 bases at V and 7 bases at J, leaving 9 bases unmatched. The CDR3 consists of 16 residues. The CDR3 protein is CASSVLDRGDGGELFF. CDR3 coding DNA: TGTGCCAGCAGCGTCCTTGACAGGGGGGATGGCGGGGAGCTGTTTTTT.

The V gene is TRBV9, the J gene TRBJ1-4; tentatively, D is TRBD1 (6 bases). In germline, CDR1 is SGDLS, CDR2 YYNGEE. The CDR3 is 15 amino acids. V was shortened by 4 bases and J by 6 bases, with 16 bases between the two germline ends. CDR3 sequence reads: CASSPFWSGDEKLFF. As DNA, the CDR3 is TGTGCCAGCAGCCCTTTCTGGTCAGGGGATGAAAAACTGTTTTTT.

This clone was recorded once. The rearrangement joins TRBV7-2 to TRBJ2-2, with 14 positions matching TRBD2. Germline lookup yields CDR1 SGHTA and CDR2 FQGNSA. The CDR3 loop spans 16 amino acids. The V and J ends lost 6 bases and 5 bases, in that order; junction bases with no gene match: 5. CDR3: CASRIRTSGRTGELFF. In DNA, the CDR3 is TGTGCCAGCAGGATTCGGACTAGCGGGAGGACCGGGGAGCTGTTTTTT.

DNA of the CDR3: TGTGCCAGCTCCCTCGGGGGGGCTAGCGGCTACGAGCAGTACTTC. Encoded protein: CASSLGGASGYEQYF. V usage is TRBV28 and J usage is TRBJ2-7; 8 nucleotides align to TRBD2. The CDR3 runs 15 residues. Trimming removed 8 bases from V and 3 bases from J; junction bases left unmatched: 12. CDR1 and CDR2 (germline): MDHEN, SYDVKM.

The chain links TRBV7-8 to TRBJ2-5; 9 bases agree with TRBD1. Germline CDR1 reads SGHVS; CDR2 reads FQNEAQ. CDR3 length: 14 amino acids. V was pared by 5 bases and J by 7 bases, with 8 bases of the junction left unmatched. The chain's CDR3 is CASSQGQGKLTQYF. In DNA form, the CDR3 reads TGTGCCAGCAGCCAAGGACAGGGGAAATTGACCCAGTACTTC.

The chain carries TRBV6-5 and TRBJ2-1, with 7 bases matching TRBD1. Germline CDR1 MNHEY, CDR2 SVGAGI. V gave up 6 bases and J gave up 9 bases; unmatched junction bases: 2. This CDR3 is 11 amino acids long. The CDR3 DNA follows: TGTGCCAGCAGCCGGACAGGTGAGCAGTTCTTC. Translation: CASSRTGEQFF.

This chain uses TRBV9 with TRBJ1-1, with D unresolved. CDR1 and CDR2 from the germline V gene are SGDLS and YYNGEE. V lost 0 bases, J lost 3 bases, and 6 bases lay in between. This CDR3 comprises 13 residues. The CDR3 sequence: CASSVGAHTEAFF. The CDR3 DNA sequence: TGTGCCAGCAGCGTAGGGGCCCACACTGAAGCTTTCTTT.

There are a few counts of this clone. V and J are TRBV18 and TRBJ2-7; tentative D call: TRBD1 (7 bases). The CDR3 sequence is 16 residues long. CDR1 and CDR2 from the germline V gene are KGHSH and LQKENI. Trimming left V 3 bases short and J 4 bases short, with 19 bases between. The CDR3 reads CASSPIPGRGDYEQYF. The CDR3 region has the DNA TGTGCCAGCTCACCCATCCCGGGCAGGGGGGATTACGAGCAGTACTTC.

J is TRBJ2-1 and V is TRBV7-8, with TRBD2 matching 7 bases. This CDR3 comprises 14 residues. V was pared by 6 bases and J by 8 bases, with 10 bases of the junction left unmatched. Germline loops: CDR1 SGHVS, CDR2 FQNEAQ. The CDR3 region is CASRWLGEGDEQFF. The CDR3 bases are TGTGCCAGCAGATGGCTGGGGGAGGGCGATGAGCAGTTCTTC.

This chain joins TRBV5-1 and TRBJ1-5; D unresolved. Germline V gene lookup returns CDR1 SGHRS and CDR2 YFSETQ. The CDR3 spans 15 residues. V lost 0 bases to trimming and J lost 0 bases, with 7 bases between them. The CDR3 DNA follows: TGCGCCAGCAGCTTGGACGGGTCTAGCAATCAGCCCCAGCATTTT. Translating it yields CASSLDGSSNQPQHF.

CDR3 sequence: CASKGQPNTGELFF. CDR3 bases: TGTGCCAGCAAGGGGCAACCGAACACCGGGGAGCTGTTTTTT. The J gene is TRBJ2-2, the V gene TRBV7-9; D is perhaps TRBD1 (5 bases). Germline V gives CDR1 SEHNR, CDR2 FQNEAQ (reference sequence). The CDR3 has 14 residues. V gave up 7 bases and J gave up 0 bases, with 9 bases separating them.

There are many counts of this clone. This chain joins TRBV28 and TRBJ1-1; D is undetermined. The CDR3 runs 15 residues. V was clipped by 10 bases and J by 1 base, with 19 bases between them. The germline V gene has CDR1 MDHEN and CDR2 SYDVKM. CDR3 bases: TGTGCCATAGCAGGCGCGGGCAACCCGAACACTGAAGCTTTCTTT. Amino acid sequence: CAIAGAGNPNTEAFF. The variable domain in full, completed from reference TRBV28 and TRBJ1-1, reads DVKVTQSSRYLVKRTGEKVFLECVQDMDHENMFWYRQDPGLGLRLIYFSYDVKMKEKGDIPEGYSVSREKKERFSLILESASTNQTSMYLCAIAGAGNPNTEAFFGQGTRLTVV.

Ten or more counts support this clone. CDR3 region: CASSEQGDYGYTF. CDR3 nucleotides: TGTGCCAGCAGTGAACAGGGGGACTATGGCTACACCTTC. V gene TRBV2 combines with J gene TRBJ1-2; 7 positions match TRBD1. CDR1 and CDR2 from the germline V gene are SNHLY and FYNNEI. This CDR3 comprises 13 residues. J was trimmed by 3 bases and V by 2 bases; bases with no gene match: 0.

The V and J genes are TRBV7-9 and TRBJ1-1; D is undetermined. Germline V CDR1 and CDR2: SEHNR, FQNEAQ (reference sequence). The germline V and J ends were trimmed by 3 bases and 6 bases, with 5 bases remaining between them. The CDR3 totals 11 residues. The CDR3 DNA sequence: TGTGCCAGCAGCTTTCAGGCTGAAGCTTTCTTT. Translating gives CASSFQAEAFF.

The chain recombines TRBV29-1 with TRBJ2-7, with D possibly matching TRBD2 (5 bases). This CDR3 is 13 amino acids long. Trimming pared 4 bases from V and 7 bases from J, leaving 17 bases between. The germline V gene encodes CDR1 SQVTM and CDR2 ANQGSEA. This CDR3 is CSVASQRDEEQYF. CDR3 nucleotides: TGCAGCGTTGCCTCCCAGAGGGATGAGGAGCAGTACTTC.

The gene calls are TRBV5-1 and TRBJ1-1; D gene unclear. CDR1 and CDR2 (germline): SGHRS, YFSETQ. This CDR3 has 14 residues. Between the trimmed V and J ends, which lost 2 bases and 8 bases, there was a span of 16 bases. The DNA for the CDR3 is TGCGCCAGCAGCTTAACCCGTCCTACAGACGAAGCTTTCTTT. Encoded protein: CASSLTRPTDEAFF. Using reference TRBV5-1 and TRBJ1-1 for the parts outside the CDR3, the full variable domain is KAGVTQTPRYLIKTRGQQVTLSCSPISGHRSVSWYQQTPGQGLQFLFEYFSETQRNKGNFPGRFSGRQFSNSRSEMNVSTLELGDSALYLCASSLTRPTDEAFFGQGTRLTVV.

The chain employs TRBV4-1 and TRBJ2-1, with D unclear. Germline V gene lookup returns CDR1 MGHRA and CDR2 YSYEKL. The CDR3 sequence is 14 residues long. V lost 1 base to trimming and J lost 5 bases, with 9 bases between them. The CDR3 sequence is CASSQVLGNNEQFF. In nucleotides, the CDR3 is TGCGCCAGCAGCCAAGTGCTAGGAAACAATGAGCAGTTCTTC.

This chain connects TRBV5-1 to TRBJ2-6; TRBD1 might be the D (5 bases). Germline V gives CDR1 SGHRS, CDR2 YFSETQ. The CDR3 runs to 17 residues. V gave up 4 bases and J gave up 0 bases, with 14 bases separating them. CDR3 DNA sequence: TGCGCCAGCAGCCCGACGACAGAATCCTCTGGGGCCAACGTCCTGACTTTC. Its translation: CASSPTTESSGANVLTF. The full variable domain, completed using reference TRBV5-1 and TRBJ2-6, is KAGVTQTPRYLIKTRGQQVTLSCSPISGHRSVSWYQQTPGQGLQFLFEYFSETQRNKGNFPGRFSGRQFSNSRSEMNVSTLELGDSALYLCASSPTTESSGANVLTFGAGSRLTVL.

The chain recombines TRBV19 with TRBJ2-7, with TRBD1 matching over 7 bases. Germline V gene sequence: CDR1 LNHDA, CDR2 SQIVND (reference sequence). V lost 5 bases, J lost 5 bases, and 9 bases stayed unmatched. The CDR3 covers 14 residues. As DNA, the CDR3 is TGTGCCAGTAGTCCTAGGACAGGTGGTAACGAGCAGTACTTC. As protein: CASSPRTGGNEQYF.

The V gene is TRBV5-6, the J gene TRBJ2-5; a weak D match, TRBD2 (6 bases). CDR1 SGHDT and CDR2 YYEEEE come from the germline V gene. This CDR3 comprises 13 residues. Trimming pared 2 bases from V and 3 bases from J, leaving 8 bases between. CDR3 sequence: CASSLRREETQYF. CDR3 bases: TGTGCCAGCAGCTTAAGGAGGGAAGAGACCCAGTACTTC. The variable domain in full, completed from reference TRBV5-6 and TRBJ2-5, reads DAGVTQSPTHLIKTRGQQVTLRCSPKSGHDTVSWYQQALGQGPQFIFQYYEEEERQRGNFPDRFSGHQFPNYSSELNVNALLLGDSALYLCASSLRREETQYFGPGTRLLVL.

This clone occurred once. The chain couples TRBV7-6 to TRBJ2-5; D unclear. CDR1 is SGHVS and CDR2 is FNYEAQ in the germline V gene. Trimming removed 1 base at V and 4 bases at J, with 7 bases between. CDR3 size: 13 residues. The CDR3 DNA follows: TGTGCCAGCAGCTTAGACCGTAGAGAGACCCAGTACTTC. Translated, it gives CASSLDRRETQYF.

To note about this clone: The junction departs from the called germline gene at one end, perhaps through a read error. The CDR3: CASRLAGGPIEQYF. The CDR3 DNA sequence: TGTGCCAGCAGGTTAGCGGGGGGGCCAATCGAGCAGTACTTC. The chain uses TRBV7-2 and TRBJ2-7, with 11 bases matching TRBD2. Germline V lookup: CDR1 SGHTA, CDR2 FQGNSA. This CDR3 region has 14 residues. Variable domain in full (rest from reference TRBV7-2 and TRBJ2-7): GAGVSQSPSNKVTEKGKDVELRCDPISGHTALYWYRQSLGQGLEFLIYFQGNSAPDKSGLPSDRFSAERTGGSVSTLTIQRTQQEDSAVYLCASRLAGGPIEQYFGPGTRLTVT.